This T cell receptor (beta chain) was found in a study of cytomegalovirus exposure and HLA in healthy donors. Primers for the PCR totalled 60 Vbeta and 13 Jbeta. Clones were read by immunoSEQ multiplex PCR, and TCRdb kept only the in-frame ones, dropping some. The table records approximately 100,000 clones, 65% to 80% of them present only once. General study points: A later analysis showed TCR association rates differing by HLA locus, peaking at DRB1 and lowest at HLA-C. Later, an analysis showed that TCR beta chains associated with HLA were more clonally expanded than others that were equally common.

V lost 1 base, J lost 6 bases, and 7 bases lay in between. CDR3 size: 13 residues. Germline V CDR1 and CDR2: SGHNT, YENEEA. Worth noting for this clone: What it binds is unknown.

V gene TRBV11-3 combines with J gene TRBJ2-1, with a weak D call TRBD1 (6 bases). The origin of this receptor is a middle-aged woman in good health and CMV-seronegative. The sample consisted of PBMCs. As DNA, the CDR3 is TGTGCCAGCAGCTTAGTACAGGGCAATGAGCAGTTCTTC. It yields the protein CASSLVQGNEQFF.